This T cell receptor (beta chain) was observed in a study of cytomegalovirus exposure and HLA in healthy donors. The PCR ran on 60 Vbeta and 13 Jbeta primers. Method: immunoSEQ multiplex PCR; TCRdb's copy keeps in-frame clones and lacks some. The table includes 130,000 or so clones, roughly four fifths detected once. With 2 bases clipped from V and 0 bases from J, the junction kept 4 bases outside the gene matches. CDR1 SGHTA and CDR2 FQGNSA come from the germline V gene. This CDR3 is 16 amino acids long. The receptor comes from a woman aged 60-75 years in good health and CMV-seronegative. The sample taken for sequencing was PBMCs. The V and J genes are TRBV7-2 and TRBJ2-5, with 9 bases lining up with TRBD2. The CDR3 DNA reads TGTGCCAGCAGCTTAAGTGCGGGGGGGAACCAAGAGACCCAGTACTTC. Protein sequence: CASSLSAGGNQETQYF.